This TCR beta chain was recorded in a study of blood T cell repertoires in COVID-19. Study-wide context: Samples of COVID-19 (acute and convalescent) were obtained from the United States, Italy and Spain. In each case, the material was cDNA or gDNA derived from T cells, B-cell-depleted T cells, or PBMCs.

The V gene's germline CDR1 is SGHNT and CDR2 YYREEE (reference sequence). The CDR3 has 15 amino acids. After removal of 4 bases from V and 8 bases from J, the junction contained 9 bases not matched to a gene. Assay used: immunoSEQ multiplex PCR; TCRdb lists only in-frame clones, some missing. The sample lists around 470,000 clones, 89% seen once, with roughly 0.92% in the top ten. Sequencing was done on a sample of peripheral blood. This clonotype originated in a man aged 18 to 30 with COVID-19, enrolled during active disease. The gene calls are TRBV5-4 and TRBJ2-2; 9 nucleotides agree with TRBD2. CDR3 sequence reads: CASSRGGLAGGELFF. The CDR3 bases are TGTGCCAGCAGCCGGGGCGGGCTAGCGGGAGGGGAGCTGTTTTTT. Looking up the rest from reference TRBV5-4 and TRBJ2-2 gives the full variable domain: ETGVTQSPTHLIKTRGQQVTLRCSSQSGHNTVSWYQQALGQGPQFIFQYYREEENGRGNFPPRFSGLQFPNYSSELNVNALELDDSALYLCASSRGGLAGGELFFGEGSRLTVL.